The T cell receptor beta chain described here comes from a study of radiotherapy plus CTLA-4 blockade in lung cancer (dated by TCRdb to 2017 to 2018). About the full investigation: Objective responses were observed in roughly a sixth of enrolled patients, and disease control was achieved in 25% to 35%. The study at large found these results: After treatment with radiotherapy and ipilimumab, TCR clones that came from tumors expanded in the peripheral blood. Increased serum interferon-beta after radiation, together with early dynamic changes in blood T cell clones, were reported to be the strongest predictors of response.

Focal radiation therapy combined with CTLA-4 blockade (ipilimumab) was tested in patients with chemo-refractory metastatic non-small-cell lung cancer. Comments on this clone: Its antigen is still unknown. A junction boundary mismatches the germline segment, possibly from a read error.

Library prep was done by the immunoSEQ multiplex PCR assay. Held by TCRdb, this immuneACCESS table contains in-frame sequences only and omits some clones. Under half of the omission traces to an unresolved V gene where checked; the cause of the rest is unknown. The sample table shows under 70,000 clones, and around three quarters are seen once. The ten largest clonotypes hold 3.5% to 4.5% of the sample. The CDR3 holds 13 amino acids from the cysteine to the phenylalanine. The entry retains the CDR3 DNA only, 39 bases that are in frame from base 1. From a lookup of the germline V gene (reference sequence), CDR1 and CDR2 are SSHAT and FNYEAQ.

The chain is made from TRBV7-7 and TRBJ2-2, with a tentative D gene TRBD1 over 5 matching bases. This clonotype was obtained from a human donor with non-small cell lung cancer who had a complete response to radiotherapy plus ipilimumab. This specimen was peripheral blood, taken from a patient treated with radiotherapy plus ipilimumab. Here the CDR3 is given as CASSLDSTGELFF. The nucleotide sequence reads TGTGCTAGCAGCTTAGACAGCACCGGGGAGCTGTTTTTT.